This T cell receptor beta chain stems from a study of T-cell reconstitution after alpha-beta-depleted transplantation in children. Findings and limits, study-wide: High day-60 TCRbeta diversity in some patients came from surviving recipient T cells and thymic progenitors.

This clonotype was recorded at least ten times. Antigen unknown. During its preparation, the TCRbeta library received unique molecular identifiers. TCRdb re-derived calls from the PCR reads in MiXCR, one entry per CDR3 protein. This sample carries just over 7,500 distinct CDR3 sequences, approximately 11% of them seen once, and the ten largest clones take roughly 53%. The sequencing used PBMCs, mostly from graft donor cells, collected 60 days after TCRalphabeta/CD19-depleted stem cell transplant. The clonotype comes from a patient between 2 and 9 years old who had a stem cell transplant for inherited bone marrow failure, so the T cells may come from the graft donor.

The CDR3 sequence: CASTPLGGNPSSYNSPLHF. The CDR3 DNA reads TGTGCCAGCACCCCCTTGGGGGGCAACCCGAGCTCCTATAATTCACCCCTCCACTTT. The chain links TRBV6-5 to TRBJ1-6; possibly TRBD1 for D (6 bases). Germline CDR1 reads MNHEY; CDR2 reads SVGAGI. The CDR3 consists of 19 residues. Trimming shortened V by 7 bases and J by 0 bases, and 22 bases separated the two germline ends.